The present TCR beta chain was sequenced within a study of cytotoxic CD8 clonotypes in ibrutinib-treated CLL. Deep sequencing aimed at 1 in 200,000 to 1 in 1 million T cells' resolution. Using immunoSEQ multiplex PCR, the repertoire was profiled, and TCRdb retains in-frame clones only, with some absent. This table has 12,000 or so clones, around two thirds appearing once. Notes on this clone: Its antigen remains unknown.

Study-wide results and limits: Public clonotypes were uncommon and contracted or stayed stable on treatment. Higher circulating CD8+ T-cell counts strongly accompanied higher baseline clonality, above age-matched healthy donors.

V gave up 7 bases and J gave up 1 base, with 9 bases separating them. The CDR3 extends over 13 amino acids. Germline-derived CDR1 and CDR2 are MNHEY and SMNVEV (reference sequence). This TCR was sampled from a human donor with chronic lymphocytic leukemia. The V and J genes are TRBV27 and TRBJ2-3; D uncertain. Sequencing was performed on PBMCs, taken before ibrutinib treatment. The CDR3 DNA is TGTGCCAGCAACCTTGTAGGCACAGATACGCAGTATTTT. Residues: CASNLVGTDTQYF.